The next 26 T cell receptor beta chains were all read from a single sample in a study of metastatic and nonmetastatic thyroid tumors. Until they underwent thyroid surgery, no patient had received any treatment. TCRdb reassembled clones from the PCR reads with MiXCR. The sample consists of around 20,000 clones, 16% of them appearing once. Sequenced sample: blood. Source of these receptors: a male donor with papillary thyroid cancer or a benign thyroid nodule (not recorded which). Some clones in this sample may be carry-over from other donors' samples.

In its sample, this clone was seen many times. This sequence joins TRBV11-3 and TRBJ2-2, with 7 bases identical to TRBD2. With 5 bases clipped from V and 3 bases from J, the junction kept 9 bases outside the gene matches. This CDR3 has 16 amino acids. Germline CDR1 SGHNT, CDR2 YENEEA. The CDR3 bases are TGTGCCAGCAGCCCAATCCGGGGGGTCGACACCGGGGAGCTGTTTTTT. Translating it yields CASSPIRGVDTGELFF.

This clone was observed a handful of times. This sequence joins TRBV28 and TRBJ1-2; 9 nucleotides match TRBD1. Unmatched junction bases numbered 9, after V lost 6 bases and J lost 7 bases. CDR1 is MDHEN, CDR2 SYDVKM, per germline. There are 14 residues in the CDR3. CDR3 region: CASRTGGSSGGYTF. The CDR3 DNA follows: TGTGCCAGCAGGACAGGGGGGTCCTCGGGTGGCTACACCTTC.

The J gene is TRBJ2-7, the V gene TRBV10-2, with 10 bases fitting TRBD2. CDR3 length equals 14 residues. With V trimmed by 2 bases and J by 5 bases, 3 bases remained unmatched. Germline V lookup: CDR1 WSHSY, CDR2 SAAADI. CDR3 DNA: TGCGCCAGCAGTGAGAGCGGGAGGGCCGACGAGCAGTACTTC. This encodes CASSESGRADEQYF.

This clone occurred many times. The chain combines TRBV5-4 with TRBJ2-3; a possible D gene is TRBD2 (5 bases). The CDR3 loop spans 17 amino acids. The germline V gene encodes CDR1 SGHNT and CDR2 YYREEE (reference sequence). Between the trimmed V and J ends, which lost 0 bases and 2 bases, there was a span of 16 bases. CDR3 DNA sequence: TGTGCCAGCAGCTTGGTGGAGGCACCGACCCTCACAGATACGCAGTATTTT. It codes for CASSLVEAPTLTDTQYF.

This clone came up many times. The V call is TRBV7-9, the J call TRBJ1-3, with D perhaps matching TRBD1 (5 bases). Germline CDR1 reads SEHNR; CDR2 reads FQNEAQ (reference sequence). V gave up 9 bases and J gave up 0 bases, with 15 bases separating them. This CDR3 contains 15 residues. For the CDR3, the DNA is TGTGCCAGGGGGGACGGGGTAGACTCTGGAAACACCATATATTTT. Protein: CARGDGVDSGNTIYF.

This clone has ten or more counts. The chain is built from TRBV20-1 and TRBJ1-4; tentatively, D is TRBD1 (5 bases). V was shortened by 2 bases and J by 2 bases, with 12 bases between the two germline ends. The CDR3 is 15 amino acids. Germline values: CDR1 DFQATT, CDR2 SNEGSKA (reference sequence). CDR3 DNA sequence: TGCAGTGCTAGACATGCAGGGTTTACTAATGAAAAACTGTTTTTT. It translates to CSARHAGFTNEKLFF.

This chain joins TRBV4-2 and TRBJ2-3, with D possibly TRBD2 on 6 matching bases. CDR1 and CDR2 from the germline V gene are LGHNA and YNFKEQ. This CDR3 spans 15 amino acids. The V end lost 2 bases, the J end lost 2 bases, and 11 bases lay between the germline ends. The CDR3 DNA reads as TGTGCCAGCAGCCAATCGGGAGAACCCACAGATACGCAGTATTTT. Amino acid sequence: CASSQSGEPTDTQYF.

The sample holds many counts of this clone. This chain joins TRBV9 and TRBJ1-4; D might be TRBD1 (6 bases). There are 12 residues in the CDR3. Trimming left V 3 bases short and J 8 bases short, with 8 bases between. Germline-derived CDR1 and CDR2 are SGDLS and YYNGEE. The CDR3 loop reads CASSATGEKLFF. In DNA form, the CDR3 reads TGTGCCAGCAGCGCCACAGGGGAAAAACTGTTTTTT.

The chain employs TRBV6-1 and TRBJ1-6, with D possibly TRBD1 on 6 matching bases. Germline CDR1 MNHNS, CDR2 SASEGT. This CDR3 has 16 amino acids. V lost 5 bases and J 8 bases, leaving 19 bases between the germline ends. DNA for the CDR3: TGTGCCAGCAGTCAAGACGAAATGGGGGGCGATTCACCCCTCCACTTT. This codes for CASSQDEMGGDSPLHF.

Many counts were recorded for this clone. An end of the junction does not agree with germline; a read error may underlie this. V usage is TRBV3-1 and J usage is TRBJ2-1, with D tentatively TRBD2 (6 bases). CDR3 length: 12 residues. CDR1 is LGHDT, CDR2 YNNKEL, per germline (reference sequence). CDR3 loop: CASSQNVGVREF. CDR3 coding DNA: TGTGCCAGCAGCCAAAACGTGGGGGTGCGGGAATTC.

This clone is medium-sized in the sample. The CDR3 coding sequence is TGTGCCAGCAGTTATGGCAGCCCCACTCAGTTAGCCAAAAACATTCAGTACTTC. As protein: CASSYGSPTQLAKNIQYF. The rearrangement links TRBV6-9 to TRBJ2-4; D gene uncertain. The germline gives CDR1 MNHGY, CDR2 SVAAGI. With 2 bases removed from V and 0 bases from J, the gap between germline ends came to 17 bases. The CDR3 contains 18 residues.

At least ten counts were recorded for this clone. V gene TRBV5-1 combines with J gene TRBJ1-4; perhaps TRBD1 as D (6 bases). This CDR3 spans 14 amino acids. Between the trimmed V and J ends, which lost 5 bases and 7 bases, there was a span of 15 bases. CDR1 is SGHRS and CDR2 is YFSETQ in the germline V gene. CDR3 DNA: TGCGCCAGCAGTCGGACGACAGGAACTGAAAAACTGTTTTTT. Residues: CASSRTTGTEKLFF.

This clone came up many times. The rearrangement links TRBV7-9 to TRBJ2-7, with 10 bases matching TRBD2. The CDR3 totals 17 residues. The trim removed 5 bases at V and 3 bases at J, leaving 13 bases unmatched. From germline, CDR1 is SEHNR and CDR2 FQNEAQ (reference sequence). This chain's CDR3 is CASSTQTASGSFYEQYF. CDR3 sequence (DNA): TGTGCCAGCAGCACCCAAACGGCTAGCGGGAGTTTCTACGAGCAGTACTTC. Supplemented by reference TRBV7-9 and TRBJ2-7, the full variable domain reads DTGVSQNPRHKITKRGQNVTFRCDPISEHNRLYWYRQTLGQGPEFLTYFQNEAQLEKSRLLSDRFSAERPKGSFSTLEIQRTEQGDSAMYLCASSTQTASGSFYEQYFGPGTRLTVT.

This clone is deemed medium-sized. The rearrangement links TRBV19 to TRBJ1-6; 8 positions agree with TRBD1. This CDR3 is 14 amino acids long. Germline trimming cut 4 bases from V and 10 bases from J; bases unmatched to any gene: 6. Germline-derived CDR1 and CDR2 are LNHDA and SQIVND (reference sequence). The CDR3 spells CASSTGQGGSPLHF. The CDR3 region has the DNA TGTGCCAGTAGTACTGGACAGGGCGGCTCACCCCTCCACTTT. The complete variable domain, with remaining parts taken from reference TRBV19 and TRBJ1-6, reads DGGITQSPKYLFRKEGQNVTLSCEQNLNHDAMYWYRQDPGQGLRLIYYSQIVNDFQKGDIAEGYSVSREKKESFPLTVTSAQKNPTAFYLCASSTGQGGSPLHFGNGTRLTVT.

About this clone: The junction does not match germline at one end; this may be a read error. CDR3 sequence (DNA): TGTGCCGGCAGCCAAGAAGTGCTGTTGAAGGGGTCCGGGGAGCTGTTTTTT. It is translated as CAGSQEVLLKGSGELFF. V and J are TRBV4-2 and TRBJ2-2, with D perhaps matching TRBD1 (5 bases). The CDR3 consists of 17 residues. The germline V gene encodes CDR1 LGHNA and CDR2 YNFKEQ.

The table lists this clone with many counts. This chain uses TRBV7-6 with TRBJ1-3; a weak D match, TRBD1 (5 bases). Per the germline V gene, CDR1 is SGHVS and CDR2 is FNYEAQ. Trimming removed 1 base at V and 0 bases at J, with 10 bases between. The CDR3 consists of 16 residues. The CDR3 reads CASSLGGEPSGNTIYF. The CDR3 DNA sequence: TGTGCCAGCAGCTTAGGAGGGGAACCCTCTGGAAACACCATATATTTT.

This clone is medium-sized (0.01 to 0.1%). The V and J genes are TRBV4-1 and TRBJ2-5, with 13 bases fitting TRBD2. The CDR3 has 19 amino acids. The ends lost 5 bases at V and 4 bases at J; junction bases unmatched: 16. Germline assignment: CDR1 MGHRA and CDR2 YSYEKL. The CDR3 DNA is TGCGCCAGCAGCGGACGGACTAGCGGGAGTTCCCGGGGGGTAGAGACCCAGTACTTC. Translating it yields CASSGRTSGSSRGVETQYF.

This clone was observed once. The chain links TRBV5-1 to TRBJ1-1; D is uncertain. The V gene's germline CDR1 is SGHRS and CDR2 YFSETQ. Deletions cut 0 bases from V and 1 base from J, with 4 bases between. This CDR3 region has 13 residues. The CDR3 DNA follows: TGCGCCAGCAGCTTGGGGTGGAACACTGAAGCTTTCTTT. This encodes CASSLGWNTEAFF.

This clone was counted ten times or more. J is TRBJ1-2 and V is TRBV6-1; 7 bases are shared with TRBD1. CDR1 and CDR2 (germline): MNHNS, SASEGT. The CDR3 is 15 residues long. V gave up 2 bases and J gave up 4 bases; unmatched junction bases: 7. The CDR3 sequence: CASSELRTGFYGYTF. DNA of the CDR3: TGTGCCAGCAGTGAACTTAGGACAGGCTTCTATGGCTACACCTTC.

This clone has ten or more counts. This rearrangement joins TRBV6-2 or TRBV6-3 to TRBJ2-5; a weak D match, TRBD2 (5 bases). V lost 4 bases and J 3 bases, leaving 6 bases between the germline ends. Germline CDR1 MNHEY, CDR2 SVGEGT. The CDR3 covers 12 residues. The CDR3 DNA reads TGTGCCAGCAGTTGGGGAGAAGAGACCCAGTACTTC. Its translation: CASSWGEETQYF.

This clone was recorded many times. This chain links TRBV7-9 with TRBJ2-7, with D tentatively TRBD2 (5 bases). The CDR3 spans 13 residues. The germline V gene has CDR1 SEHNR and CDR2 FQNEAQ (reference sequence). Trimming cost V 5 bases and J 5 bases, with 13 bases left between them. CDR3 sequence (DNA): TGTGCCAGCAGCGGAGGTCCGCAGCACGAGCAGTACTTC. This gives the protein CASSGGPQHEQYF.

This clone qualifies as medium-sized (0.01 to 0.1%). This chain connects TRBV12-3 or TRBV12-4 to TRBJ1-6; possible D gene TRBD1, 5 bases. CDR3 length: 14 residues. V lost 7 bases, J lost 3 bases, and 10 bases lay in between. CDR3 DNA: TGTGCCAGCACCTGGGACGGCTATAATTCACCCCTCCACTTT. It translates to CASTWDGYNSPLHF.

This clone was seen at least ten times. The genes are TRBV6-1 and TRBJ2-2; D unclear. The CDR3 totals 14 residues. Germline CDR1 MNHNS, CDR2 SASEGT. V was clipped by 4 bases and J by 7 bases, with 13 bases between them. CDR3 amino acids: CASSGGNAHGELFF. CDR3 coding DNA: TGTGCCAGCAGTGGCGGCAATGCCCACGGGGAGCTGTTTTTT.

This clone was recorded many times. The chain links TRBV20-1 to TRBJ2-2; a possible D gene is TRBD1 (6 bases). V was shortened by 2 bases and J by 4 bases, with 14 bases between the two germline ends. Per the germline V gene, CDR1 is DFQATT and CDR2 is SNEGSKA (reference sequence). The CDR3 consists of 15 residues. CDR3 DNA sequence: TGCAGTGCTAGAAGGGGGATCAGCAGCACCGGGGAGCTGTTTTTT. Its protein is CSARRGISSTGELFF.

This clone has ten or more counts. The chain links TRBV24-1 to TRBJ2-1; D possibly corresponds to TRBD2 (5 bases). V was pared by 1 base and J by 3 bases, with 12 bases between. CDR1 and CDR2 from the germline V gene are KGHDR and SFDVKD. The CDR3 is 16 residues long. The CDR3 reads CATSDFRGYDYNEQFF. In nucleotides, the CDR3 is TGTGCCACCAGTGATTTTCGGGGTTACGACTACAATGAGCAGTTCTTC.

There are many counts of this clone. The CDR3: CASSLVFGTGTSGRRTYNEQFF. As DNA, the CDR3 is TGTGCCAGCAGCTTAGTTTTTGGCACCGGGACTAGCGGGAGGAGGACCTACAATGAGCAGTTCTTC. The J gene is TRBJ2-1, the V gene TRBV7-9, with 15 bases that match TRBD2. Looked up from germline, CDR1 is SEHNR and CDR2 is FQNEAQ (reference sequence). This CDR3 has 22 residues. The ends lost 1 base at V and 2 bases at J; junction bases unmatched: 15.